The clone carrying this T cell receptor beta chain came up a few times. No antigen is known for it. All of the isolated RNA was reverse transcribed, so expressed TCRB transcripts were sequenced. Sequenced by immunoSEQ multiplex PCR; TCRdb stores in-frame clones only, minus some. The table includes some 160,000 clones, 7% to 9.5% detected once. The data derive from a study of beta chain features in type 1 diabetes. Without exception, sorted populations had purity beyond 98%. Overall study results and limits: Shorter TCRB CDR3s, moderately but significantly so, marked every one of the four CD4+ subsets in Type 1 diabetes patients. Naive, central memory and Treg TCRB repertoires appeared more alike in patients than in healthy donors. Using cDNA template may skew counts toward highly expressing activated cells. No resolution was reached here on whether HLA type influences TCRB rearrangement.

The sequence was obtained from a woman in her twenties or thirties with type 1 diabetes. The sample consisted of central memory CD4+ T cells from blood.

CDR3 protein: CSAHTGVEKLFF. In DNA form, the CDR3 reads TGCAGCGCCCATACAGGGGTCGAAAAACTGTTTTTT. The chain carries TRBV29-1 and TRBJ1-4; 7 nucleotides match TRBD1. Germline CDR1 SQVTM, CDR2 ANQGSEA. The CDR3 runs 12 residues. With V trimmed by 7 bases and J by 8 bases, 7 bases remained unmatched.